These 8 T cell receptor beta chains share one sample of origin, sequenced in a study of CD8+ T cells in alopecia areata. The authors extracted RNA and reverse transcribed it into cDNA as the sequencing template. Repertoires were generated with immunoSEQ multiplex PCR, while TCRdb's copy carries only in-frame clones and drops some. Altogether about 140,000 clones are present, 70% to 90% being singletons, with the ten largest covering about 13%. Treatment in this sample: oral pan-JAK inhibitor, 5-10 mg twice daily. Specimen: CD8+ T cells sorted from blood, collected at week 4, from a patient treated with tofacitinib. The source is a human donor with alopecia areata.

CDR3 loop: CASSYSVGMNTEAFF. The DNA for the CDR3 is TGTGCCAGCAGTTATAGTGTGGGAATGAACACTGAAGCTTTCTTT. The chain couples TRBV6-6 to TRBJ1-1; D not resolved. This CDR3 region has 15 residues. V was trimmed by 3 bases and J by 0 bases, leaving 11 bases between them. Per germline, CDR1 MNHNY and CDR2 SVGAGI (reference sequence).

This clone has only one observation. V usage is TRBV5-1 and J usage is TRBJ1-1; D may be TRBD1 (6 bases). The ends were cut back, 4 bases at V and 7 bases at J, with 11 bases in the middle. CDR3 size: 12 residues. CDR1 and CDR2 from the germline V gene are SGHRS and YFSETQ. CDR3 amino acids: CASSAGQHEAFF. The CDR3 DNA follows: TGCGCCAGCAGCGCAGGACAGCATGAAGCTTTCTTT.

The rearrangement joins TRBV4-1 to TRBJ2-1; D is perhaps TRBD2 (6 bases). Trimming removed 0 bases at V and 7 bases at J, with 10 bases between. Germline V gene data show CDR1 as MGHRA and CDR2 as YSYEKL. CDR3 length: 14 amino acids. The CDR3 sequence: CASSQDSGGNEQFF. For the CDR3, the DNA is TGCGCCAGCAGCCAAGATTCTGGGGGGAATGAGCAGTTCTTC.

V usage is TRBV13 and J usage is TRBJ2-1; either TRBD1 or TRBD2 may fit D (6 bases each). V lost 8 bases and J 4 bases, leaving 18 bases between the germline ends. Germline CDR1 reads PRHDT; CDR2 reads FYEKMQ (reference sequence). This CDR3 contains 15 residues. CDR3 amino acids: CASVVWGAAYNEQFF. CDR3 DNA sequence: TGTGCCAGCGTAGTTTGGGGGGCCGCATACAATGAGCAGTTCTTC.

V and J are TRBV7-6 and TRBJ2-7, with TRBD2 matching 10 bases. This CDR3 region has 14 residues. The V and J ends lost 7 bases and 6 bases, in that order; junction bases with no gene match: 9. Germline-derived CDR1 and CDR2 are SGHVS and FNYEAQ. The CDR3 nucleotides read TGTGCCAGCACCCTAGCGGGAGAGGGAACCGAGCAGTACTTC. Translation: CASTLAGEGTEQYF.

The gene calls are TRBV5-6 and TRBJ2-1; TRBD2 agrees at 7 bases. Trimming at V came to 1 base and at J to 4 bases, leaving 5 bases not matched to a gene. This CDR3 contains 15 residues. CDR1 is SGHDT and CDR2 is YYEEEE in the germline V gene. The CDR3 region is CASSLPWEGYNEQFF. The CDR3 nucleotides read TGTGCCAGCAGCTTGCCGTGGGAGGGATACAATGAGCAGTTCTTC.

This chain connects TRBV5-1 to TRBJ1-1; tentative D call: TRBD1 (5 bases). Germline V gives CDR1 SGHRS, CDR2 YFSETQ. V was shortened by 3 bases and J by 3 bases, with 15 bases between the two germline ends. The CDR3 has 15 amino acids. Written as DNA, the CDR3 is TGCGCCAGCAGCTCCGGGAAAAGACAGTACACTGAAGCTTTCTTT. This gives the protein CASSSGKRQYTEAFF.

About this clone itself: This sample includes further DNA sequences coding for the same CDR3. This rearrangement joins TRBV5-1 to TRBJ2-7, with TRBD1 identical over 9 bases. CDR1 is SGHRS, CDR2 YFSETQ, per germline. This CDR3 comprises 14 residues. Trimming cost V 3 bases and J 1 base; bases outside gene matches: 2. Here the CDR3 DNA reads TGCGCCAGCAGCTCTGGGACAGGGTCCTACGAGCAGTACTTC. Its translation is CASSSGTGSYEQYF.